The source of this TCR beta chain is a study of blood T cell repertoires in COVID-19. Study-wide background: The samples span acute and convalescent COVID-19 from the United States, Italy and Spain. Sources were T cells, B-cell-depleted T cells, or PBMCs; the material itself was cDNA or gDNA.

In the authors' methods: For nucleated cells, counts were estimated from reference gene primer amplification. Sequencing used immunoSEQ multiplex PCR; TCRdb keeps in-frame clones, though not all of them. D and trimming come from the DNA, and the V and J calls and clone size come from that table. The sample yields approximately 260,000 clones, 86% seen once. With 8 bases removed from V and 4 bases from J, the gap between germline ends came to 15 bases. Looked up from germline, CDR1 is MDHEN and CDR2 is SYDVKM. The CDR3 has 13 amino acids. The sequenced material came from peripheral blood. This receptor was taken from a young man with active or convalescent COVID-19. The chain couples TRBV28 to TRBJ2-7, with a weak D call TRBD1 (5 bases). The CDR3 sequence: CASEGASEYEQYF. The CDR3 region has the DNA TGTGCCAGCGAAGGGGCTTCGGAGTACGAGCAGTACTTC. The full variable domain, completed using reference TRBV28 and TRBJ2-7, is DVKVTQSSRYLVKRTGEKVFLECVQDMDHENMFWYRQDPGLGLRLIYFSYDVKMKEKGDIPEGYSVSREKKERFSLILESASTNQTSMYLCASEGASEYEQYFGPGTRLTVT.